The 18 T cell receptor beta chains given below trace back to one sample, sequenced in a study of vaccination and CD4 T cells after COVID-19. Oncomine TCR Beta short-read sequencing was applied to DNA from cultured CD4+ T cells. TCRdb passed the PCR reads through MiXCR, listing each CDR3 protein once. The sample consists of about 6,500 distinct CDR3 sequences, around 50% of them appearing once. Antigens of these TCRs are unknown. Stated treatment: approximately 10-day PBMC culture with coronavirus spike peptide pools or control peptides (ViraFEST assay). These CD4+ T cells came from an unexposed donor, sampled before the COVID-19 pandemic (2011-2018). The material sequenced was CD4+ T cells from blood, cultured in vitro. The receptors stem from a human donor in good health.

This sequence joins TRBV27 and TRBJ2-7, with 7 bases matching TRBD1. Per germline, CDR1 MNHEY and CDR2 SMNVEV (reference sequence). V shed 1 base, J shed 0 bases, and the junction held 6 bases outside the gene matches. This CDR3 spans 16 amino acids. As DNA, the CDR3 is TGTGCCAGCAGTTTATATGGGACAGATTTCTCCTACGAGCAGTACTTC. It yields the protein CASSLYGTDFSYEQYF.

The sample holds a few counts of this clonotype. The chain combines TRBV19 with TRBJ1-5, with 7 bases matching TRBD1. Germline V lookup: CDR1 LNHDA, CDR2 SQIVND (reference sequence). V shed 5 bases and J 6 bases; nucleotides not matched to a gene: 7. CDR3 length: 14 residues. The CDR3 region is CASSSGGGGQPQHF. CDR3 DNA: TGTGCCAGTAGTTCGGGAGGGGGCGGTCAGCCCCAGCATTTT.

Here the CDR3 DNA reads TGTGCCACCGGCCCTGGCAGTCGGGACACTGAAGCTTTCTTT. Its protein product is CATGPGSRDTEAFF. The chain links TRBV15 to TRBJ1-1; D gene unclear. Trimming removed 8 bases at V and 3 bases at J, with 16 bases between. This CDR3 region has 14 residues. Germline assignment: CDR1 LNHNV and CDR2 YYDKDF (reference sequence).

The chain uses TRBV28 and TRBJ2-7; 7 bases map to TRBD2. Germline V lookup: CDR1 MDHEN, CDR2 SYDVKM. The CDR3 contains 16 residues. The V and J ends lost 3 bases and 2 bases, in that order; junction bases with no gene match: 10. The CDR3 nucleotides read TGTGCCAGCAGTTTGGGAGGGGCCCGTCTCGCCTACGAGCAGTACTTC. Its protein is CASSLGGARLAYEQYF. Based on the CDR3 plus reference TRBV28 and TRBJ2-7, the full variable domain is DVKVTQSSRYLVKRTGEKVFLECVQDMDHENMFWYRQDPGLGLRLIYFSYDVKMKEKGDIPEGYSVSREKKERFSLILESASTNQTSMYLCASSLGGARLAYEQYFGPGTRLTVT.

The chain couples TRBV2 to TRBJ1-6; no definite D call. The germline V and J ends were trimmed by 5 bases and 1 base, with 12 bases remaining between them. The CDR3 is 16 amino acids. Germline lookup yields CDR1 SNHLY and CDR2 FYNNEI. CDR3 residues: CASSQGRGSYNSPLHF. In nucleotides, the CDR3 is TGTGCCAGCAGTCAAGGGCGGGGTTCCTATAATTCACCCCTCCACTTT.

This clonotype was found a few times. The chain's CDR3 is CASSYNQAYKADTQYF. The CDR3 DNA is TGTGCCAGCAGTTACAACCAGGCTTATAAGGCAGATACGCAGTATTTT. This chain joins TRBV6-2 or TRBV6-3 and TRBJ2-3; the D is unclear. This CDR3 has 16 residues. V was pared by 2 bases and J by 4 bases, with 16 bases between. Germline values: CDR1 MNHEY, CDR2 SVGEGT.

This chain uses TRBV23-1 with TRBJ2-3, with D tentatively TRBD1 or TRBD2 (5 bases each). TRBV23-1 is sorted into the ORF group, with uncertain function. V shed 6 bases and J shed 2 bases, with 12 bases lying between them. This CDR3 is built from 14 residues. The CDR3 protein is CASRVPGTTDTQYF. CDR3 coding DNA: TGCGCCAGCAGAGTACCGGGGACCACAGATACGCAGTATTTT.

This clonotype was recorded only once. This chain connects TRBV5-1 to TRBJ1-2; 8 nucleotides align to TRBD1. This CDR3 contains 14 residues. CDR1 and CDR2 (germline): SGHRS, YFSETQ. V dropped 4 bases and J dropped 4; count of bases not matched to a gene: 6. CDR3 sequence (DNA): TGCGCCAGCAGCCCGGACAGGGACCTCTATGGCTACACCTTC. It encodes CASSPDRDLYGYTF.

The chain is built from TRBV5-1 and TRBJ1-1; a possible D gene is TRBD1 (5 bases). V shed 0 bases and J shed 5 bases, with 8 bases lying between them. Germline CDR1 reads SGHRS; CDR2 reads YFSETQ. The CDR3 consists of 13 residues. The CDR3 protein is CASSLAGETEAFF. The DNA of the CDR3 is TGCGCCAGCAGCTTGGCGGGGGAAACTGAAGCTTTCTTT.

This clonotype turned up a few times. This chain connects TRBV6-4 to TRBJ2-3, with 7 bases lining up with TRBD2. V gave up 3 bases and J gave up 3 bases; unmatched junction bases: 0. This CDR3 is built from 13 residues. Per germline, CDR1 MRHNA and CDR2 SNTAGT. The CDR3 coding sequence is TGTGCCAGCAGTGAGCGGGAGACAGATACGCAGTATTTT. It encodes CASSERETDTQYF.

The CDR3 DNA follows: TGTGCCAGCAGCCGGAGTCTTACAGATACGCAGTATTTT. Its protein product is CASSRSLTDTQYF. The chain is built from TRBV5-6 and TRBJ2-3; no clear D. Germline V gene lookup returns CDR1 SGHDT and CDR2 YYEEEE. Deletions cut 4 bases from V and 3 bases from J, with 9 bases between. This CDR3 is built from 13 residues.

A few counts support this clonotype. The V and J genes are TRBV10-1 and TRBJ1-1, with 9 bases identical to TRBD1. The CDR3 is 15 amino acids. Germline CDR1 is WNHNN and CDR2 is SYGVQD (reference sequence). The trim removed 5 bases at V and 1 base at J, leaving 5 bases unmatched. CDR3 bases: TGCGCCAGCAGTTCGGACAGGGGTCAGAACACTGAAGCTTTCTTT. It encodes CASSSDRGQNTEAFF.

The V and J genes are TRBV4-1 and TRBJ2-1; D is uncertain. CDR3 length: 16 residues. Trimming removed 0 bases at V and 0 bases at J, with 9 bases between. Per the germline V gene, CDR1 is MGHRA and CDR2 is YSYEKL. CDR3 sequence (DNA): TGCGCCAGCAGCCAAGATGGCACCGTCTCCTACAATGAGCAGTTCTTC. Protein sequence: CASSQDGTVSYNEQFF.

This clonotype has just a few counts. The V and J genes are TRBV19 and TRBJ2-7; D tentatively fits TRBD1 or TRBD2 (7 bases each). Germline V gene lookup returns CDR1 LNHDA and CDR2 SQIVND (reference sequence). V lost 3 bases, J lost 6 bases, and 15 bases lay in between. The length of the CDR3 is 14 residues. The CDR3 sequence: CASSMFDREGEQYF. In nucleotides, the CDR3 is TGTGCCAGTAGTATGTTCGACAGGGAGGGCGAGCAGTACTTC.

V gene TRBV7-2 combines with J gene TRBJ1-6; no clear D gene. CDR3 length: 13 residues. Trimming cost V 0 bases and J 8 bases, with 5 bases left between them. The V gene's germline CDR1 is SGHTA and CDR2 FQGNSA. The chain's CDR3 is CASSLANHSPLHF. The CDR3 DNA reads TGTGCCAGCAGCTTAGCGAATCATTCACCCCTCCACTTT.

This clonotype occurred a few times. The V gene is TRBV10-1, the J gene TRBJ2-5; D perhaps matches TRBD2 (5 bases). CDR3 length: 15 residues. Germline V gene lookup returns CDR1 WNHNN and CDR2 SYGVQD (reference sequence). Deletions cut 3 bases from V and 5 bases from J, with 16 bases between. CDR3 protein: CASSEASGPRETQYF. The CDR3 nucleotides are TGCGCCAGCAGTGAAGCGAGCGGACCCCGGGAGACCCAGTACTTC.

The gene calls are TRBV6-1 and TRBJ2-3; 8 bases agree with TRBD1. V shed 5 bases and J 2 bases; nucleotides not matched to a gene: 9. From germline, CDR1 is MNHNS and CDR2 SASEGT. The CDR3 contains 16 residues. The CDR3 region has the DNA TGTGCCAGCAGTCTACGACGGACAGGGACCACAGATACGCAGTATTTT. Amino acids: CASSLRRTGTTDTQYF.

In its sample, this clonotype was seen a few times. The genes are TRBV7-9 and TRBJ1-1; 8 nucleotides line up with TRBD1. The CDR3 covers 16 residues. Germline values: CDR1 SEHNR, CDR2 FQNEAQ (reference sequence). V lost 4 bases, J lost 4 bases, and 11 bases stayed unmatched. CDR3 sequence reads: CASSSWTGRLSTEAFF. The DNA of the CDR3 is TGTGCCAGCAGCTCCTGGACAGGGCGATTGAGCACTGAAGCTTTCTTT.